The 5 T cell receptor beta chains listed next were all sequenced from one sample in a study of T cells in Graves' hyperthyroidism and ophthalmopathy. Amplified regions were TCR beta CDR3 sequences from RNA transcripts. The TCR CDR3 was amplified in a first-round RT-PCR using the HTBI primer set. TCRdb recomputed calls from the multiplex PCR reads with MiXCR, one row per CDR3 protein. The sample lists 600,000 or so distinct CDR3 sequences, under 20% occurring once. The material sequenced was blood. The receptors shown here come from a woman in her twenties or thirties with Graves' hyperthyroidism.

The CDR3 DNA is TGTGCCAGCAGCGCCACAGGGGGGACCTACGAGCAGTACTTC. It yields the protein CASSATGGTYEQYF. J is TRBJ2-7 and V is TRBV27; 8 nucleotides match TRBD1. Trimming at V came to 6 bases and at J to 2 bases, leaving 6 bases not matched to a gene. CDR3 length equals 14 residues. Germline CDR1 MNHEY, CDR2 SMNVEV (reference sequence).

This clonotype has a count of ten or more. The chain recombines TRBV7-2 with TRBJ2-7, with D perhaps being TRBD1 or TRBD2 (5 bases each). Germline assignment: CDR1 SGHTA and CDR2 FQGNSA. The CDR3 runs to 13 residues. Deletions cut 5 bases from V and 7 bases from J, with 15 bases between. This chain's CDR3 is CASSQATRGEQYF. CDR3 DNA sequence: TGTGCCAGCAGCCAAGCCACTAGGGGAGAGCAGTACTTC.

The gene calls are TRBV19 and TRBJ1-5; D is uncertain. Germline loops: CDR1 LNHDA, CDR2 SQIVND (reference sequence). V was trimmed by 3 bases and J by 0 bases, leaving 9 bases between them. This CDR3 comprises 15 residues. CDR3 nucleotides: TGTGCCAGTAGTATCGGGGTTTATAGCAATCAGCCCCAGCATTTT. Residues: CASSIGVYSNQPQHF.

This clonotype was seen repeatedly, ten times or more. The rearrangement links TRBV12-3 or TRBV12-4 to TRBJ2-7; D gene ambiguous. This CDR3 region has 14 residues. V was clipped by 7 bases and J by 3 bases, with 16 bases between them. The CDR3 region has the DNA TGTGCCAGCAACCTTCAAGGAGTTTTCTACGAGCAGTACTTC. This encodes CASNLQGVFYEQYF.

In its sample, this clonotype was seen many times. The chain recombines TRBV20-1 with TRBJ2-1; 15 nucleotides match TRBD2. Per germline, CDR1 DFQATT and CDR2 SNEGSKA (reference sequence). With 7 bases clipped from V and 9 bases from J, the junction kept 10 bases outside the gene matches. The CDR3 totals 15 residues. The CDR3 is CSVLGTSGRSGEQFF. Here the CDR3 DNA reads TGCAGTGTCCTCGGGACTAGCGGGAGGTCTGGTGAGCAGTTCTTC.